This is a list of T cell receptor beta chains from one sample in a study of cytomegalovirus exposure and HLA in healthy donors. The data were produced by immunoSEQ multiplex PCR, yet TCRdb's version contains in-frame clones alone and is incomplete. Of 100,000 to 150,000 clones listed, over 8.5% are singletons. Sample: PBMCs. The origin of the receptors is a woman between 40 and 55 years old in good health and CMV-seropositive. Each CDR3 is given with its conserved first and last residue. Fields, in order: J gene, D gene, clone size, V gene, CDR3 DNA, CDR3 protein. D genes are given only for firm matches. The size of a clone is reported for some rows only, either as once, few or many, or as a class for expanded clones.

TRBJ2-1 | . | few | TRBV6-4 | TGTGCCAGCAGTGACTCTGGAGGGGGGGCCCATGAGCAGTTCTTC | CASSDSGGGAHEQFF
TRBJ2-5 | . | . | TRBV6-1 | TGTGCCAGCAGCCGCTCACAGACCCAAGAGACCCAGTACTTC | CASSRSQTQETQYF
TRBJ1-2 | . | . | TRBV21-1 | TGTGCCAGCCTTGCATGCCCAGACTATGGCTACACCTTC | CASLACPDYGYTF
TRBJ2-3 | TRBD2 | . | TRBV18 | TGTGCCAGCACCCGACTAGCGGATAGCACAGATACGCAGTATTTT | CASTRLADSTDTQYF
TRBJ1-1 | . | few | TRBV6-1 | TGTGCCAGCAGTGAACCTAGACAGAAGAACACTGAAGCTTTCTTT | CASSEPRQKNTEAFF
TRBJ2-5 | . | . | TRBV10-3 | TGTGCCATCAGTGTTGTAGGGGAGGAACAGACCCAGTACTTC | CAISVVGEEQTQYF
TRBJ1-5 | . | . | TRBV5-1 | TGCGCCAGCAGCCTGGCAGGGCCTGAGAATCAGCCCCAGCATTTT | CASSLAGPENQPQHF
TRBJ1-1 | . | few | TRBV30 | TGTGCCTGGAGTCTGGGAGAGAGCACTGAAGCTTTCTTT | CAWSLGESTEAFF
TRBJ2-1 | TRBD1 | . | TRBV12-5 | TGTGCTAGTGGCTCGGGACAGGGGGCCTACAATGAGCAGTTCTTC | CASGSGQGAYNEQFF
TRBJ1-1 | . | few | TRBV5-6 | TGTGCCAGCAGCTTGGCGGGAGGAGGGACTGAAGCTTTCTTT | CASSLAGGGTEAFF
TRBJ2-7 | . | medium-sized | TRBV11-2 | TGTGCCAGCAGCTTAGACGCAGGGCCCACCTACGAGCAGTACTTC | CASSLDAGPTYEQYF
TRBJ2-3 | . | . | TRBV9 | TGTGCCAGCAGCGCCACCAGAAGTTCCGATACGCAGTATTTT | CASSATRSSDTQYF
TRBJ1-2 | TRBD1 | few | TRBV7-9 | TGTGCCAGCAGCTCTACCCCCGTAGGTGGGACAGATGACTATGGCTACACCTTC | CASSSTPVGGTDDYGYTF
TRBJ1-1 | . | . | TRBV28 | TGTGCCAGCAGTCCCACAGATAGTGAAGCTTTCTTT | CASSPTDSEAFF
TRBJ1-1 | . | few | TRBV5-5 | TGTGCCAGCAGCTGGACCGGGAAGGAAGCTTTCTTT | CASSWTGKEAFF
TRBJ2-2 | . | few | TRBV5-1 | TGCGCCAGCAGCCCTGCCGCAGGGATCCCCGGGGAGCTGTTTTTT | CASSPAAGIPGELFF
TRBJ2-5 | . | few | TRBV28 | TGTGCCAGCAGTTCACCCCAGACAGCACAAGAGACCCAGTACTTC | CASSSPQTAQETQYF
TRBJ2-5 | TRBD1 | . | TRBV5-1 | TGCGCCAGCAGCTTGGTTCGGGACAGGGGCCCCAAGACCCAGTACTTC | CASSLVRDRGPKTQYF
TRBJ1-6 | TRBD1 | . | TRBV19 | TGTGCCAGTAGTGCACCGGGACAGAGCTCCTATAATTCACCCCTCCACTTT | CASSAPGQSSYNSPLHF
TRBJ2-7 | TRBD1 | few | TRBV2 | TGTGCCAGCAGGCCAGAGGGGGCCAGGGGAAAATACGAGCAGTACTTC | CASRPEGARGKYEQYF
TRBJ1-2 | . | . | TRBV6-1 | TGTGCCAGCAGGCCCCGGGGGGATAGCTATGGCTACACCTTC | CASRPRGDSYGYTF
TRBJ1-5 | . | few | TRBV4-1 | TGCGCCAGCAGCCATTTAAATCAGCCCCAGCATTTT | CASSHLNQPQHF
TRBJ1-2 | TRBD1 | few | TRBV4-3 | TGCGCCAGCAGCCCCTGGCAGGGGGCAGATGGCTACACCTTC | CASSPWQGADGYTF
TRBJ2-2 | . | . | TRBV29-1 | TGCAGCGCCCGTTACGGGGAAAGGGCGAACACCGGGGAGCTGTTTTTT | CSARYGERANTGELFF
TRBJ2-7 | . | . | TRBV19 | TGTGCCAGTAGTATTGGGGCAGACAGCTCCTACGAGCAGTACTTC | CASSIGADSSYEQYF
TRBJ2-7 | . | few | TRBV19 | TGTGCCAGTAGTATTGAGAGGAGGGTTCCCTACGAGCAGTACTTC | CASSIERRVPYEQYF
TRBJ2-1 | . | few | TRBV9 | TGTGCCAGCAGCGTAGACGGTAGTAGCGATGAGCAGTTCTTC | CASSVDGSSDEQFF
TRBJ1-6 | . | . | TRBV27 | TGTGCCAGCAAAGAGGAGTATAATTCACCCCTCCACTTT | CASKEEYNSPLHF
TRBJ2-1 | TRBD2 | . | TRBV6-5 | TGTGCCAGCAGTTACAGCGGGGGGACCCCCAATGAGCAGTTCTTC | CASSYSGGTPNEQFF